The 27 T cell receptor beta chains listed next were all sequenced from one sample in a study of post-analysis software for immune sequencing data. No cognate antigen is known for these TCRs. Overall study results and limits: Five or six TRBV segments, TRBV5-6, TRBV5-1 and TRBV20-1 among them, were found more frequent in patients than controls.

Unique molecular identifiers were carried by the TCR beta cDNA libraries. Each CDR3 protein gets one entry after TCRdb re-called the PCR reads with MiXCR. Of roughly 730,000 distinct CDR3 sequences detected, 30% appear once; the ten largest clones hold 0.55% to 0.65%. What was sequenced was blood. Receptors were obtained from a girl between 5 and 17 years old with multiple sclerosis.

The rearrangement links TRBV9 to TRBJ2-3, with D unclear. Germline CDR1 reads SGDLS; CDR2 reads YYNGEE. The CDR3 has 15 amino acids. The V gene lost 0 bases and the J gene lost 5 bases, with 13 bases spanning the gap. The DNA of the CDR3 is TGTGCCAGCAGCGTAGTGGGAAGGGTCGGAGATACGCAGTATTTT. This codes for CASSVVGRVGDTQYF.

This clonotype showed up just a few times. The chain links TRBV3-1 to TRBJ1-3; D gene ambiguous. The CDR3 length is 16 residues. Germline V gene data show CDR1 as LGHDT and CDR2 as YNNKEL (reference sequence). Trimming removed 1 base at V and 0 bases at J, with 10 bases between. The DNA of the CDR3 is TGTGCCAGCAGCCAAGTCCCTGGTGACTCTGGAAACACCATATATTTT. Encoded protein: CASSQVPGDSGNTIYF.

The chain recombines TRBV12-3 or TRBV12-4 with TRBJ2-1; 8 nucleotides agree with TRBD1. This CDR3 comprises 16 residues. The ends lost 5 bases at V and 0 bases at J; junction bases unmatched: 6. Written as DNA, the CDR3 is TGTGCCAGCAGTCGAAGGACAGGGAACTCCTACAATGAGCAGTTCTTC. It translates to CASSRRTGNSYNEQFF.

This clonotype was counted only a few times. This chain links TRBV7-9 with TRBJ2-7; perhaps TRBD1 as D (5 bases). CDR1 and CDR2 from the germline V gene are SEHNR and FQNEAQ (reference sequence). The length of the CDR3 is 13 residues. The V gene lost 7 bases and the J gene lost 4 bases, with 14 bases spanning the gap. In nucleotides, the CDR3 is TGTGCCAGCACTACAGGCAAGTCGTACGAGCAGTACTTC. Translating it yields CASTTGKSYEQYF.

In its sample, this clonotype was seen a few times. V usage is TRBV15 and J usage is TRBJ1-5; TRBD1 matches 7 bases. V shed 3 bases, J shed 6 bases, and the junction held 5 bases outside the gene matches. The length of the CDR3 is 14 residues. Germline-derived CDR1 and CDR2 are LNHNV and YYDKDF (reference sequence). The CDR3 DNA is TGTGCCACCAGCAGGGACAGGCTGGGTCAGCCCCAGCATTTT. Its protein is CATSRDRLGQPQHF.

The chain has TRBV7-2 and TRBJ2-7; no firm D call. Germline V gene lookup returns CDR1 SGHTA and CDR2 FQGNSA. Trimming shortened V by 5 bases and J by 3 bases, and 11 bases separated the two germline ends. The CDR3 runs 13 residues. The chain's CDR3 is CASSPVSSYEQYF. The CDR3 nucleotides read TGTGCCAGCAGCCCGGTCAGTAGCTACGAGCAGTACTTC.

The V and J genes are TRBV29-1 and TRBJ2-3; D gene unclear. Trimming shortened V by 8 bases and J by 3 bases, and 12 bases separated the two germline ends. Germline V CDR1 and CDR2: SQVTM, ANQGSEA. The CDR3 consists of 12 residues. CDR3 nucleotides: TGCAGCTCAAAGAGAGTTACAGATACGCAGTATTTT. Its translation: CSSKRVTDTQYF.

This clonotype was detected a few times. The chain couples TRBV5-1 to TRBJ2-7; unclear D gene. The CDR3 contains 14 residues. The germline CDR1 and CDR2 sequences are SGHRS and YFSETQ. V shed 4 bases and J shed 1 base, with 12 bases lying between them. In DNA, the CDR3 is TGCGCCAGCAGCCCGCTGGACGGATCCTACGAGCAGTACTTC. Protein: CASSPLDGSYEQYF.

This clonotype occurred a few times. The rearrangement joins TRBV5-1 to TRBJ2-3; possible D gene TRBD2, 5 bases. Germline lookup yields CDR1 SGHRS and CDR2 YFSETQ. V was shortened by 5 bases and J by 6 bases, with 13 bases between the two germline ends. The CDR3 contains 13 residues. CDR3 in DNA: TGCGCCAGCAGAGTGGAGGTAGCGGATACGCAGTATTTT. Amino acids: CASRVEVADTQYF.

This clonotype showed up just a few times. The chain uses TRBV2 and TRBJ2-5, with TRBD2 matching over 9 bases. This CDR3 spans 16 amino acids. Germline trimming cut 6 bases from V and 4 bases from J; bases unmatched to any gene: 12. Germline CDR1 SNHLY, CDR2 FYNNEI. The CDR3 reads CASSGSGGRAPETQYF. The CDR3 nucleotides are TGTGCCAGCAGCGGAAGTGGCGGGAGGGCCCCAGAGACCCAGTACTTC.

The chain is built from TRBV15 and TRBJ2-5; 7 bases map to TRBD1. J gave up 2 bases and V 6 bases, and 3 bases lay outside the gene matches. There are 13 residues in the CDR3. Germline CDR1 LNHNV, CDR2 YYDKDF (reference sequence). The CDR3 loop reads CATRDRVQETQYF. As DNA, the CDR3 is TGTGCCACCAGAGACAGGGTGCAAGAGACCCAGTACTTC.

Only one count was recorded for this clonotype. The V gene is TRBV9, the J gene TRBJ1-4, with a possible D match to TRBD1 (5 bases). Germline assignment: CDR1 SGDLS and CDR2 YYNGEE. Trimming left V 0 bases short and J 8 bases short, with 17 bases between. There are 16 residues in the CDR3. In DNA form, the CDR3 reads TGTGCCAGCAGCGTAGGGGGGGGTCGGGGGAGCGAAAAACTGTTTTTT. It is translated as CASSVGGGRGSEKLFF.

The chain uses TRBV2 and TRBJ1-2; D unclear. Germline CDR1 reads SNHLY; CDR2 reads FYNNEI. The CDR3 has 14 amino acids. Trimming left V 1 base short and J 4 bases short, with 10 bases between. CDR3 residues: CASSEVWESYGYTF. In DNA, the CDR3 is TGTGCCAGCAGTGAAGTCTGGGAAAGCTATGGCTACACCTTC.

This clonotype was detected a few times. The CDR3 region has the DNA TGTGCCACCAGCAGAGATATAGTTGAGACCCAGTACTTC. The encoded protein is CATSRDIVETQYF. V is TRBV15 and J is TRBJ2-5; D gene uncertain. V was cut by 0 bases and J by 5 bases, with 7 bases left in between. The CDR3 covers 13 residues. Germline CDR1 and CDR2: LNHNV and YYDKDF (reference sequence).

The chain couples TRBV5-4 to TRBJ2-3; D gene unclear. Deletions cut 4 bases from V and 3 bases from J, with 9 bases between. This CDR3 contains 13 residues. The germline V gene encodes CDR1 SGHNT and CDR2 YYREEE (reference sequence). The chain's CDR3 is CASSRGWTDTQYF. CDR3 in DNA: TGTGCCAGCAGCCGAGGCTGGACAGATACGCAGTATTTT.

Many counts were recorded for this clonotype. The V call is TRBV4-1, the J call TRBJ1-2; 10 positions agree with TRBD1. CDR1 is MGHRA and CDR2 is YSYEKL in the germline V gene. V was clipped by 4 bases and J by 8 bases; unmatched bases: 13. The CDR3 totals 16 residues. The CDR3 region has the DNA TGCGCCAGCAGCCCGTCCGGGACAGGGGACTTATGGGGCTACACCTTC. Amino acids: CASSPSGTGDLWGYTF.

The rearrangement links TRBV6-7 to TRBJ2-4; a possible D gene is TRBD1 (5 bases). The J call may not be correct, given that the DNA end is closer to TRBJ2-7. TRBV6-7 is an ORF, and what it does is uncertain. The CDR3 runs to 13 residues. The CDR3 sequence is CASTGRTTYEQYF. The CDR3 DNA reads TGTGCCAGCACAGGACGGACAACCTACGAGCAGTACTTC.

The sample holds a few counts of this clonotype. The chain has TRBV12-3 or TRBV12-4 and TRBJ1-5, with TRBD1 identical over 7 bases. The trim removed 1 base at V and 7 bases at J, leaving 7 bases unmatched. The CDR3 has 15 residues. The CDR3 here is CASSLVPRGHQPQHF. The CDR3 nucleotides read TGTGCCAGCAGTTTAGTCCCGAGGGGGCACCAGCCCCAGCATTTT.

Turning to this clonotype: The junction departs from the called germline gene at one end, perhaps through a read error. The V and J genes are TRBV2 and TRBJ1-2, with no clear D. The CDR3 runs 13 residues. Looked up from germline, CDR1 is SNHLY and CDR2 is FYNNEI. The CDR3 region has the DNA TGTGCCAGCAGTGAAGCCAGTAACTATGGCCACACCTTC. The encoded protein is CASSEASNYGHTF. Together with reference TRBV2 and TRBJ1-2, the CDR3 gives the full variable domain: EPEVTQTPSHQVTQMGQEVILRCVPISNHLYFYWYRQILGQKVEFLVSFYNNEISEKSEIFDDQFSVERPDGSNFTLKIRSTKLEDSAMYFCASSEASNYGHTFGSGTRLTVV.

With respect to this clonotype: The DNA is left out, because the CDR3 cannot be placed on it with certainty; the CDR3 is given as TCRdb lists it. The chain has TRBV11-2 and TRBJ2-5; no check of the table's D call, TRBD1, against the DNA was made. In germline, CDR1 is SGHAT, CDR2 FQNNGV. A total of 15 residues make up the CDR3, ends included. The CDR3 sequence is CASRIWGFGTYERYF.

The rearrangement uses TRBV20-1 and TRBJ2-3; 9 positions match TRBD2. Germline assignment: CDR1 DFQATT and CDR2 SNEGSKA (reference sequence). The CDR3 contains 16 residues. Trimming at V came to 2 bases and at J to 5 bases, leaving 11 bases not matched to a gene. The CDR3 coding sequence is TGCAGTGCTAGACAAATAGGGACTAGCCTTGTAGATACGCAGTATTTT. It translates to CSARQIGTSLVDTQYF.

This clonotype was recorded a few times. This chain uses TRBV12-3 or TRBV12-4 with TRBJ1-2, with D possibly matching TRBD1 (6 bases). The CDR3 contains 13 residues. The V and J ends lost 4 bases and 3 bases respectively, with 9 bases between them. The DNA of the CDR3 is TGTGCCAGCAGTTCCTACAGGGACTATGGCTACACCTTC. It is translated as CASSSYRDYGYTF.

This clonotype was seen many times. A junction boundary mismatches the germline segment, possibly from a read error. V is TRBV5-5 and J is TRBJ1-2; 8 bases agree with TRBD1. The germline gives CDR1 SGHKS, CDR2 YYEKEE (reference sequence). This CDR3 has 16 residues. In nucleotides, the CDR3 is TGTGCCAGCAGCCCATCTACCGGGACAGGTGTCTATGGTTACACCTTC. Protein product: CASSPSTGTGVYGYTF.

This clonotype was found a few times. V usage is TRBV6-2 or TRBV6-3 and J usage is TRBJ2-1; TRBD2 aligns across 8 bases. CDR3 length equals 17 residues. The V segment lost 0 bases and the J segment 1 base; nucleotides outside the gene matches: 5. CDR1 and CDR2 (germline): MNHEY, SVGEGT. Here the CDR3 DNA reads TGTGCCAGCAGTTACTCGGCACTAGCGGCATCCTACAATGAGCAGTTCTTC. Its protein product is CASSYSALAASYNEQFF.

This clonotype was recorded many times. This chain links TRBV15 with TRBJ2-7; TRBD1 matches at 7 bases. The junction had 3 bases not matched to a gene; V was cut back by 4 bases and J by 3 bases. The V gene's germline CDR1 is LNHNV and CDR2 YYDKDF (reference sequence). CDR3 size: 13 residues. For the CDR3, the DNA is TGTGCCACCAGCACCCGGGACAGCTACGAGCAGTACTTC. Encoded protein: CATSTRDSYEQYF. The variable domain in full, completed from reference TRBV15 and TRBJ2-7, reads DAMVIQNPRYQVTQFGKPVTLSCSQTLNHNVMYWYQQKSSQAPKLLFHYYDKDFNNEADTPDNFQSRRPNTSFCFLDIRSPGLGDTAMYLCATSTRDSYEQYFGPGTRLTVT.

This clonotype has just a few counts. The chain has TRBV29-1 and TRBJ2-7; D might be TRBD2 (5 bases). From germline, CDR1 is SQVTM and CDR2 ANQGSEA. This CDR3 contains 11 residues. V lost 7 bases, J lost 4 bases, and 11 bases lay in between. In nucleotides, the CDR3 is TGCAGCGCCGGATCGGGGTACGAGCAGTACTTC. It translates to CSAGSGYEQYF.

This clonotype was detected a few times. This rearrangement joins TRBV29-1 to TRBJ2-7; 7 bases are shared with TRBD2. The CDR3 covers 15 residues. Looked up from germline, CDR1 is SQVTM and CDR2 is ANQGSEA. V lost 4 bases and J lost 5; bases outside the gene matches: 14. CDR3 bases: TGCAGCGTTGGGGGGGGAGTCCTAGCTTCCGACGAGCAGTACTTC. It yields the protein CSVGGGVLASDEQYF.